This TCR beta chain appears in the sequencing data of a study of post-analysis software for immune sequencing data. Findings of the study overall: TRBV segments more frequent in patients than in controls numbered roughly 5 and included TRBV5-6, TRBV5-1 and TRBV20-1.

Each TCR beta cDNA library carried unique molecular identifiers. TCRdb recomputed calls from the PCR reads with MiXCR, one row per CDR3 protein. Of almost 700,000 distinct CDR3 sequences in the sample, over 45% were seen once. Comment on this clonotype: Antigen: not known.

This CDR3 comprises 13 residues. The V gene lost 0 bases and the J gene lost 8 bases, with 11 bases spanning the gap. The germline CDR1 and CDR2 sequences are SGHRS and YFSETQ. What was sequenced was blood. This clonotype was sampled from a girl aged 2-9 years with multiple sclerosis. The chain links TRBV5-1 to TRBJ1-1, with D unresolved. The DNA for the CDR3 is TGCGCCAGCAGCTTGGCAACGGGCAGCGAAGCTTTCTTT. Translating gives CASSLATGSEAFF.